The source of this T cell receptor (beta chain) is a study of OX40 agonist ivuxolimab in advanced cancers. Broader study findings: On average, a greater number of expanded clones characterised CD8+ T cells relative to CD4+.

Sequenced by immunoSEQ multiplex PCR; TCRdb stores in-frame clones only, minus some. The data show about 49,000 clones, around 84% seen once. A word on this clone: As yet, its antigen is unknown.

Trimming took 4 bases from V and 8 from J, leaving 16 bases between them. The CDR3 covers 14 residues. Germline CDR1 and CDR2: SGDLS and YYNGEE. Sequenced here: CD4+ or CD8+ T cells sorted from blood, sampled in a trial of the OX40 agonist ivuxolimab. The chain couples TRBV9 to TRBJ2-1; D unclear. This sequence was found in an adult with an advanced solid tumor such as melanoma, head and neck, liver or kidney cancer. The CDR3 sequence: CASSNRAPWDEQFF. CDR3 coding DNA: TGTGCCAGCAGCAACCGGGCCCCCTGGGATGAGCAGTTCTTC. The full variable domain, with the rest looked up from reference TRBV9 and TRBJ2-1, is DSGVTQTPKHLITATGQRVTLRCSPRSGDLSVYWYQQSLDQGLQFLIQYYNGEERAKGNILERFSAQQFPDLHSELNLSSLELGDSALYFCASSNRAPWDEQFFGPGTRLTVL.